This T cell receptor beta chain was observed in a study of OX40 agonist ivuxolimab in advanced cancers. Findings and caveats of the study: Also present in some nonresponders was a low level of normalized T-cell clonal expansion.

Profiled with immunoSEQ multiplex PCR; TCRdb holds only in-frame clones, not every one. Of some 46,000 clones listed, 80% are singletons. Germline CDR1 reads SNHLY; CDR2 reads FYNNEI. There are 13 residues in the CDR3. J lost 3 bases, V lost 6 bases, and 1 base had no gene match. Comments on this clone: As yet, its antigen is unknown.

The TCR was taken from an adult with an advanced solid tumor such as melanoma, head and neck, liver or kidney cancer. The chain combines TRBV2 with TRBJ2-3, with 9 positions matching TRBD1. This specimen was CD4+ or CD8+ T cells sorted from blood, taken in a trial of the OX40 agonist ivuxolimab. Written as DNA, the CDR3 is TGTGCCAGCAGCGGACAGGGGACAGATACGCAGTATTTT. It is translated as CASSGQGTDTQYF.